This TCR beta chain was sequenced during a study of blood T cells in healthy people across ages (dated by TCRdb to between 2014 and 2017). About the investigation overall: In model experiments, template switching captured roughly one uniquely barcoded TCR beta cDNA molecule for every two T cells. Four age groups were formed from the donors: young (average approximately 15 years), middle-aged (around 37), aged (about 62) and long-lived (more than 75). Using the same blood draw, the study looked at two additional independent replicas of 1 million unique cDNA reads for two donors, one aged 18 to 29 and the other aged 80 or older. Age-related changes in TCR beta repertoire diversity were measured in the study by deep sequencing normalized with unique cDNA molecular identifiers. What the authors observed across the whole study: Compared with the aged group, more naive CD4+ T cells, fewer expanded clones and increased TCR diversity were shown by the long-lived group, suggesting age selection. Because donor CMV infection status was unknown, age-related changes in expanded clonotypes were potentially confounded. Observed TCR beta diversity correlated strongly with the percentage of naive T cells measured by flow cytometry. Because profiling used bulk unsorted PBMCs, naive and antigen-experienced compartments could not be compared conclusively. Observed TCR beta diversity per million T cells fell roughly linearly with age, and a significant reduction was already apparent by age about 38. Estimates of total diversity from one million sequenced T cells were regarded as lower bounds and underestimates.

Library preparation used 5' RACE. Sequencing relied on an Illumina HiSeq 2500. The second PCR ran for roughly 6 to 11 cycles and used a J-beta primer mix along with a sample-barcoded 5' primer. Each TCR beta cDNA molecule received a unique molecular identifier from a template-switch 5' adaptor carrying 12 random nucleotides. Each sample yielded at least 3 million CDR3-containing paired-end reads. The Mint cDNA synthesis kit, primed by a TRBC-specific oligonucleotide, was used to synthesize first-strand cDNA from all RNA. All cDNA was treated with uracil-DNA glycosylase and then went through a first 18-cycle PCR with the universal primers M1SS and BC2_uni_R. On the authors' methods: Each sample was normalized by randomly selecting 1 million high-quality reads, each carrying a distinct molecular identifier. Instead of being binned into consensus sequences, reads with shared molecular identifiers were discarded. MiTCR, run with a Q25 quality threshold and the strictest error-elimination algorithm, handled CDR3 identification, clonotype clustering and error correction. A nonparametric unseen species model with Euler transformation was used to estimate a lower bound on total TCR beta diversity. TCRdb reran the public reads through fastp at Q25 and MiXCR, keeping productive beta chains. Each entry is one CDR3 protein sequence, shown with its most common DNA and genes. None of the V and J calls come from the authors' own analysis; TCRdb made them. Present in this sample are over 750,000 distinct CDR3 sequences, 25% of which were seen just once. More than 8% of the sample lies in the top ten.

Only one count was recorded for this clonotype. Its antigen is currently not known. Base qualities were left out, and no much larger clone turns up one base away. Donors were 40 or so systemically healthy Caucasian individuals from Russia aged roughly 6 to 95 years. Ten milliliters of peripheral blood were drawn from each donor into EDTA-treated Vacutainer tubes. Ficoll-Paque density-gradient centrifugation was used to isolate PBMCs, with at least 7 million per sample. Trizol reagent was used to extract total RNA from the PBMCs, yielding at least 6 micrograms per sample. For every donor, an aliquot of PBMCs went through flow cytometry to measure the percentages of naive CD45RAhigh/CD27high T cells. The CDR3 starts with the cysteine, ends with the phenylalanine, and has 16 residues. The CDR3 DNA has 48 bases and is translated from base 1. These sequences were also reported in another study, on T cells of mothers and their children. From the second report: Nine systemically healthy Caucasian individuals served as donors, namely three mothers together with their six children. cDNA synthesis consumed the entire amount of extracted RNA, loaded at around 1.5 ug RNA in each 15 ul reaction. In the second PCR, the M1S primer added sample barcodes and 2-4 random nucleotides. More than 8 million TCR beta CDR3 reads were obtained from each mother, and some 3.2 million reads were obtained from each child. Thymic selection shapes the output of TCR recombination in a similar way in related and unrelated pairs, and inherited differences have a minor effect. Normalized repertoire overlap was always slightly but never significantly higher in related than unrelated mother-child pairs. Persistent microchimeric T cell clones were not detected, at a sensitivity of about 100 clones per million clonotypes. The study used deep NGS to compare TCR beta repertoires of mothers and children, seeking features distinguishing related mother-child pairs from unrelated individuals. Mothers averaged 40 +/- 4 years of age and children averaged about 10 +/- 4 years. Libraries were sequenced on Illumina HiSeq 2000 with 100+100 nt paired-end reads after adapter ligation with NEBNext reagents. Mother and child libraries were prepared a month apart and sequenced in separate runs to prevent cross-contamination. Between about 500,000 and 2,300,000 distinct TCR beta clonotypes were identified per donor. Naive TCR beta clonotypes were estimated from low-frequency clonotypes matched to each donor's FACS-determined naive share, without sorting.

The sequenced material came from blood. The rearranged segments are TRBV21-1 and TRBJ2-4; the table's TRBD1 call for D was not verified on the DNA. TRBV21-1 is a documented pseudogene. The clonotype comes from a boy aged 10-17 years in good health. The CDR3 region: CASSPSRGIDKNIQYF. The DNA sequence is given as TGTGCCAGCAGCCCTAGTAGGGGGATCGACAAAAACATTCAGTACTTC.